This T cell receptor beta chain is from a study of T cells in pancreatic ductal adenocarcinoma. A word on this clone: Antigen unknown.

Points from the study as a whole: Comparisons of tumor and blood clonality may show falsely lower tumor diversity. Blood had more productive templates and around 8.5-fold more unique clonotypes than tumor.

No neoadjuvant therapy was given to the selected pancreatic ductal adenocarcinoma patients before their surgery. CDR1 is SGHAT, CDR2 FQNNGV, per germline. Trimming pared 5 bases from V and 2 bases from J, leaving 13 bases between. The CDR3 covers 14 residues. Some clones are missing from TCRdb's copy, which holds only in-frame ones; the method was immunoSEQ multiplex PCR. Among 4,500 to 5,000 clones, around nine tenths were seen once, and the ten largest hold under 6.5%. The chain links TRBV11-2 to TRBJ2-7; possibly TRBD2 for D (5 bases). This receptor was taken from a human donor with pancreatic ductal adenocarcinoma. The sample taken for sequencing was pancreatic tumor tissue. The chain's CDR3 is CASSPSGNTYEQYF. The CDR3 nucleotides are TGTGCCAGCAGCCCCTCGGGGAACACCTACGAGCAGTACTTC.